The 28 T cell receptor beta chains in this list originate from one sample, sequenced in a study of CD8+ T cells in alopecia areata. CD4+ cells obtained from a few patients were subjected to sorting into CD25+CD127- cells. It was cDNA, reverse transcribed from extracted RNA, that served as the sequencing template. TCRdb keeps only in-frame clones here, not all; method: immunoSEQ multiplex PCR. Among just over 20,000 clones, 60% to 65% were seen once, and the ten largest hold less than 5.5%. The sequenced sample consisted of CD4+ Tregs sorted from blood. The receptors here all came from a human donor with alopecia areata.

The chain joins TRBV19 to TRBJ2-1, with D perhaps TRBD1 (6 bases). The CDR3 is made up of 13 amino acids. Germline CDR1 and CDR2: LNHDA and SQIVND (reference sequence). With 10 bases removed from V and 0 bases from J, the gap between germline ends came to 10 bases. CDR3 protein: CATTGSSYNEQFF. The CDR3 DNA is TGTGCCACCACAGGGAGCTCCTACAATGAGCAGTTCTTC. Filled out from reference TRBV19 and TRBJ2-1, the complete variable domain reads DGGITQSPKYLFRKEGQNVTLSCEQNLNHDAMYWYRQDPGQGLRLIYYSQIVNDFQKGDIAEGYSVSREKKESFPLTVTSAQKNPTAFYLCATTGSSYNEQFFGPGTRLTVL.

This chain connects TRBV19 to TRBJ2-4, with D possibly being TRBD1 (6 bases). The CDR3 sequence is 14 residues long. The V end lost 5 bases, the J end lost 6 bases, and 14 bases lay between the germline ends. Germline loops: CDR1 LNHDA, CDR2 SQIVND (reference sequence). CDR3 loop: CASSPSDRRNIQYF. As DNA, the CDR3 is TGTGCCAGTAGTCCATCAGACAGGCGAAACATTCAGTACTTC.

V and J are TRBV5-6 and TRBJ2-5, with a weak D call TRBD2 (5 bases). Deletions cut 9 bases from V and 5 bases from J, with 17 bases between. The CDR3 has 13 amino acids. In germline, CDR1 is SGHDT, CDR2 YYEEEE. The CDR3 coding sequence is TGTGCCACCCGAGGGCAGCCGGGGGAGACCCAGTACTTC. Residues: CATRGQPGETQYF.

This chain links TRBV4-1 with TRBJ2-4; D is possibly TRBD2 (6 bases). The CDR3 is made up of 15 amino acids. Per the germline V gene, CDR1 is MGHRA and CDR2 is YSYEKL. With 0 bases removed from V and 4 bases from J, the gap between germline ends came to 10 bases. Here the CDR3 reads CASSQERRVKNIQYF. The CDR3 DNA reads TGCGCCAGCAGCCAAGAAAGGAGGGTGAAAAACATTCAGTACTTC.

This chain joins TRBV28 and TRBJ2-5; D gene uncertain. The V and J ends lost 5 bases and 1 base respectively, with 14 bases between them. Germline V lookup: CDR1 MDHEN, CDR2 SYDVKM. The CDR3 is 15 residues long. The CDR3 loop reads CASSPLDRIQETQYF. The CDR3 nucleotides read TGTGCCAGCAGTCCGCTTGACCGCATCCAAGAGACCCAGTACTTC. Full variable domain (outside the CDR3, taken from reference TRBV28 and TRBJ2-5): DVKVTQSSRYLVKRTGEKVFLECVQDMDHENMFWYRQDPGLGLRLIYFSYDVKMKEKGDIPEGYSVSREKKERFSLILESASTNQTSMYLCASSPLDRIQETQYFGPGTRLLVL.

This chain links TRBV18 with TRBJ1-2; perhaps TRBD1 as D (5 bases). V was pared by 6 bases and J by 1 base, with 12 bases between. From germline, CDR1 is KGHSH and CDR2 LQKENI. The length of the CDR3 is 14 residues. CDR3 bases: TGTGCCAGCTCCCAGACAGAGATTAACTATGGCTACACCTTC. Amino acids: CASSQTEINYGYTF.

This chain links TRBV4-1 with TRBJ2-5, with 11 bases lining up with TRBD2. In germline, CDR1 is MGHRA, CDR2 YSYEKL. After removal of 5 bases from V and 4 bases from J, the junction contained 9 bases not matched to a gene. The CDR3 is 16 residues long. CDR3 nucleotides: TGCGCCAGCAGCTATAGTCTAGCGGGGGGCGGAGAGACCCAGTACTTC. It encodes CASSYSLAGGGETQYF.

The genes are TRBV5-1 and TRBJ2-7, with D possibly TRBD1 on 6 matching bases. CDR3 length: 16 residues. CDR1 is SGHRS and CDR2 is YFSETQ in the germline V gene. V was trimmed by 8 bases and J by 3 bases, leaving 24 bases between them. In nucleotides, the CDR3 is TGCGCCAGTGGCCCCGACAGGAGCCTTCCTTACTACGAGCAGTACTTC. Translation gives CASGPDRSLPYYEQYF.

V gene TRBV28 combines with J gene TRBJ2-7; TRBD2 matches 8 bases. Looked up from germline, CDR1 is MDHEN and CDR2 is SYDVKM. CDR3 length: 13 residues. Unmatched junction bases numbered 9, after V lost 8 bases and J lost 6 bases. The CDR3, as DNA: TGTGCCAGCCGTAGCGGGGTTCTTCCCGAGCAGTACTTC. This codes for CASRSGVLPEQYF.

This chain joins TRBV7-6 and TRBJ2-3; D gene ambiguous. Germline CDR1 is SGHVS and CDR2 is FNYEAQ. Trimming removed 5 bases from V and 0 bases from J, with 15 bases in between. The CDR3 consists of 16 residues. CDR3 coding DNA: TGTGCCAGCAGCCCTTACCGCAGACTTAGCACAGATACGCAGTATTTT. Residues: CASSPYRRLSTDTQYF.

In this sample, this clone turned up a few times. The rearrangement uses TRBV7-8 and TRBJ2-7, with TRBD1 matching 8 bases. V dropped 1 base and J dropped 6; count of bases not matched to a gene: 2. Germline V CDR1 and CDR2: SGHVS, FQNEAQ. This CDR3 spans 13 amino acids. The CDR3 DNA reads TGTGCCAGCAGCTTAGGACAGGGGATCGAGCAGTACTTC. Its translation: CASSLGQGIEQYF.

This clone was seen a handful of times. The rearrangement links TRBV7-2 to TRBJ2-7, with 10 positions matching TRBD1. With 1 base clipped from V and 2 bases from J, the junction kept 5 bases outside the gene matches. The CDR3 spans 16 residues. Germline V CDR1 and CDR2: SGHTA, FQGNSA. As DNA, the CDR3 is TGTGCCAGCAGCTTAGTTGCCGGACAGGGGGCCTACGAGCAGTACTTC. As protein: CASSLVAGQGAYEQYF.

The genes are TRBV7-6 and TRBJ2-3; a possible D gene is TRBD2 (6 bases). Germline V gives CDR1 SGHVS, CDR2 FNYEAQ. This CDR3 is 17 amino acids long. V dropped 4 bases and J dropped 2 bases, with 19 bases sitting between them. CDR3 sequence: CASSSSFTGEFTDTQYF. The DNA for the CDR3 is TGTGCCAGCAGCTCTTCGTTTACGGGAGAGTTCACAGATACGCAGTATTTT.

The V and J genes are TRBV5-1 and TRBJ2-2; the match to TRBD1 covers 8 bases. Germline CDR1 is SGHRS and CDR2 is YFSETQ. V shed 1 base and J 7 bases; nucleotides not matched to a gene: 3. The CDR3 spans 14 residues. The CDR3 nucleotides read TGCGCCAGCAGCTTGACAGGGGGAAGCGGGGAGCTGTTTTTT. It codes for CASSLTGGSGELFF.

V and J are TRBV29-1 and TRBJ1-2, with D unclear. The CDR3 runs to 13 residues. V lost 2 bases and J lost 6, with 13 bases in between. Germline CDR1 and CDR2: SQVTM and ANQGSEA. CDR3 coding DNA: TGCAGCGTTGAATCCGTCGGCTGGCATGGCTACACCTTC. Translation: CSVESVGWHGYTF.

The chain employs TRBV11-2 and TRBJ2-3; 9 bases fit TRBD1. V gave up 5 bases and J gave up 5 bases; unmatched junction bases: 5. This CDR3 comprises 14 residues. Germline CDR1 and CDR2: SGHAT and FQNNGV. This chain's CDR3 is CASSPGTGRDTQYF. The CDR3 bases are TGTGCCAGCAGCCCCGGGACAGGGAGAGATACGCAGTATTTT. The whole variable domain, remainder taken from reference TRBV11-2 and TRBJ2-3, is EAGVAQSPRYKIIEKRQSVAFWCNPISGHATLYWYQQILGQGPKLLIQFQNNGVVDDSQLPKDRFSAERLKGVDSTLKIQPAKLEDSAVYLCASSPGTGRDTQYFGPGTRLTVL.

V is TRBV6-1 and J is TRBJ2-4, with 10 bases matching TRBD2. The germline V gene encodes CDR1 MNHNS and CDR2 SASEGT. The CDR3 runs to 18 residues. V lost 1 base, J lost 0 bases, and 6 bases stayed unmatched. CDR3 sequence (DNA): TGTGCCAGCAGTGAAGACAGCGGGGGGGGGATAGCCAAAAACATTCAGTACTTC. This gives the protein CASSEDSGGGIAKNIQYF.

Here the CDR3 reads CASNAGRAEQYF. The DNA of the CDR3 is TGTGCCAGCAACGCAGGGCGGGCCGAGCAGTACTTC. V is TRBV28 and J is TRBJ2-7; D tentatively reads TRBD1 or TRBD2 (5 bases each). V was pared by 7 bases and J by 6 bases, with 13 bases between. The CDR3 totals 12 residues. Germline V CDR1 and CDR2: MDHEN, SYDVKM.

This clone was found a few times. V gene TRBV7-8 combines with J gene TRBJ2-7; D is ambiguous. Germline V lookup: CDR1 SGHVS, CDR2 FQNEAQ. This CDR3 has 15 residues. Trimming took off 1 base at V and 4 bases at J, with 14 bases between the two ends. The CDR3 bases are TGTGCCAGCAGCTTAGATCTAAGGGTCGGTTACGAGCAGTACTTC. The encoded protein is CASSLDLRVGYEQYF.

The V and J genes are TRBV7-2 and TRBJ2-6; D call uncertain. Per the germline V gene, CDR1 is SGHTA and CDR2 is FQGNSA. V was shortened by 1 base and J by 4 bases, with 5 bases between the two germline ends. This CDR3 is 14 amino acids long. As DNA, the CDR3 is TGTGCCAGCAGCTTAGGGACCGGGGCCAACGTCCTGACTTTC. This encodes CASSLGTGANVLTF.

The V and J genes are TRBV7-9 and TRBJ1-2; D ambiguous. Germline V gene lookup returns CDR1 SEHNR and CDR2 FQNEAQ (reference sequence). The CDR3 runs 13 residues. Trimming left V 5 bases short and J 5 bases short, with 12 bases between. CDR3 amino acids: CASSPDGRYGYTF. The DNA of the CDR3 is TGTGCCAGCAGCCCGGACGGTCGGTATGGCTACACCTTC.

The chain has TRBV7-9 and TRBJ1-4; no clear D gene. V lost 8 bases and J lost 6, with 10 bases in between. There are 12 residues in the CDR3. Germline CDR1 and CDR2: SEHNR and FQNEAQ (reference sequence). The CDR3 DNA follows: TGTGCCAGCGGAGCGGGTGATGAAAAACTGTTTTTT. This codes for CASGAGDEKLFF.

V and J are TRBV27 and TRBJ1-1, with unresolved D. CDR3 length: 12 residues. Germline CDR1 and CDR2: MNHEY and SMNVEV (reference sequence). The V gene lost 9 bases and the J gene lost 0 bases, with 8 bases spanning the gap. Written as DNA, the CDR3 is TGTGCCAGTGCGACACTGAACACTGAAGCTTTCTTT. Amino acids: CASATLNTEAFF.

This clone has more than one count but fewer than ten. The chain has TRBV30 and TRBJ2-1; 7 nucleotides agree with TRBD1. Germline values: CDR1 GTSNPN, CDR2 SVGIG (reference sequence). This CDR3 is 14 amino acids long. The J segment lost 7 bases and the V segment lost 1 base, leaving 7 bases of the junction unmatched. The CDR3 DNA reads TGTGCCTGGAGTGGAGGACAGGAGTCTAATGAGCAGTTCTTC. Translated, it gives CAWSGGQESNEQFF.

The genes are TRBV9 and TRBJ1-6; D remains ambiguous. CDR3 length: 15 residues. The germline V and J ends were trimmed by 0 bases and 9 bases, with 13 bases remaining between them. The V gene's germline CDR1 is SGDLS and CDR2 YYNGEE. CDR3 residues: CASSVAPLLGSPLHF. CDR3 sequence (DNA): TGTGCCAGCAGCGTAGCTCCGTTACTCGGTTCACCCCTCCACTTT.

This chain uses TRBV28 with TRBJ1-2; weak D call: TRBD1 (6 bases). The V and J ends lost 5 bases and 4 bases respectively, with 11 bases between them. Germline values: CDR1 MDHEN, CDR2 SYDVKM. The CDR3 totals 13 residues. The CDR3 region is CASSPGHGYGYTF. CDR3 nucleotides: TGTGCCAGCAGTCCGGGACACGGCTATGGCTACACCTTC.

This sequence joins TRBV2 and TRBJ2-5; D remains ambiguous. Germline V gives CDR1 SNHLY, CDR2 FYNNEI. V was pared by 6 bases and J by 4 bases, with 12 bases between. The CDR3 runs to 13 residues. CDR3 in amino acids: CASRATTGETQYF. The CDR3 coding sequence is TGTGCCAGCAGGGCAACCACGGGAGAGACCCAGTACTTC.

The chain uses TRBV10-2 and TRBJ2-7, with D unresolved. V lost 5 bases and J 3 bases, leaving 8 bases between the germline ends. The germline CDR1 and CDR2 sequences are WSHSY and SAAADI. The CDR3 is 12 residues long. CDR3 sequence: CASSWFGYEQYF. CDR3 in DNA: TGCGCCAGCAGTTGGTTTGGCTACGAGCAGTACTTC.